The 4 T cell receptor beta chains in this list originate from one sample, sequenced in a study of blood T cell repertoires in COVID-19. Generated by immunoSEQ multiplex PCR, the TCRdb table keeps only in-frame clones and is missing some. The sample records 60,000 to 65,000 clones, around four fifths being singletons. Specimen: peripheral blood. These receptors were taken from an elderly woman with active or convalescent COVID-19.

The chain is built from TRBV25-1 and TRBJ1-4, with a possible D match to TRBD1 (6 bases). CDR3 length: 15 amino acids. In germline, CDR1 is MGHDK, CDR2 SYGVNS. Trimming removed 2 bases from V and 8 bases from J, with 15 bases in between. The CDR3 region has the DNA TGTGCCAGCAGTGAACCCGACAGGTTGAGGGAAAAACTGTTTTTT. Its translation is CASSEPDRLREKLFF.

This clone was found a few times. The V call is TRBV6-1, the J call TRBJ2-3, with 12 nucleotides matching TRBD2. The V gene's germline CDR1 is MNHNS and CDR2 SASEGT. V lost 4 bases and J lost 4; bases outside the gene matches: 9. The CDR3 is 17 amino acids. CDR3 in amino acids: CASSGPRTSGAADTQYF. In DNA, the CDR3 is TGTGCCAGCAGTGGCCCACGGACTAGCGGGGCTGCAGATACGCAGTATTTT.

The chain employs TRBV25-1 and TRBJ2-5; TRBD2 might be the D (6 bases). The CDR3 covers 15 residues. Trimming stripped 3 bases from V and 5 bases from J, with 16 bases between. Germline lookup yields CDR1 MGHDK and CDR2 SYGVNS. The CDR3 DNA is TGTGCCAGCAGTGATTCCGGTGCGGCGGGGGAGACCCAGTACTTC. It is translated as CASSDSGAAGETQYF.

J is TRBJ1-4 and V is TRBV5-1; tentative D call: TRBD1 (5 bases). Germline V lookup: CDR1 SGHRS, CDR2 YFSETQ. The CDR3 covers 14 residues. Trimming cost V 4 bases and J 0 bases, with 7 bases left between them. CDR3 sequence (DNA): TGCGCCAGCAGCGGGGCTGCAACTAATGAAAAACTGTTTTTT. Amino acid sequence: CASSGAATNEKLFF.